The TCR beta chain described here comes from a study of blood T cell repertoires in COVID-19. In germline, CDR1 is KGHSH, CDR2 LQKENI. Trimming removed 9 bases from V and 7 bases from J; junction bases left unmatched: 14. This CDR3 spans 15 amino acids. Method: immunoSEQ multiplex PCR; TCRdb's copy keeps in-frame clones and lacks some. The profile shows roughly 100,000 clones, about 90% of them singletons. Sequenced: peripheral blood. This TCR derives from a man aged 18-30 years with acute or convalescent COVID-19. The genes are TRBV18 and TRBJ1-2, with 10 bases that match TRBD1. The CDR3 loop reads CASLSIPGTGVGYTF. The DNA of the CDR3 is TGTGCCAGTCTTTCAATCCCCGGGACAGGGGTTGGCTACACCTTC.